This T cell receptor beta chain was sequenced during a study of T cell responses to AZD1222 COVID-19 vaccine. Study conclusions and caveats: The CD4 TCRs associated with vaccination extended across spike and predominated at 160-218 and 743-854. The reported proportion of spike-specific TCRs targeting unmutated variant regions was nearly half. Mostly white British, mostly female donors; authors suggested clonal diversity may be underestimated.

Germline CDR1 is MRHNA and CDR2 is SNTAGT. The V end lost 9 bases, the J end lost 1 base, and 21 bases lay between the germline ends. The CDR3 consists of 16 residues. As regards this clone: Antigen unknown.

Generated by immunoSEQ multiplex PCR, the TCRdb table keeps only in-frame clones and is missing some. The table lists 67,000 or so clones, roughly 89% of them singletons, with more than 8.5% in the top ten. This specimen consisted of peripheral blood, obtained on day 0 of AZD1222 vaccination. The chain recombines TRBV6-4 with TRBJ1-2, with D possibly being TRBD1 (6 bases). The clonotype was recovered from an adult in good health. DNA for the CDR3: TGTGCCAGTCCACCCCGACTAAAGGGGGTTAACTATGGCTACACCTTC. Protein: CASPPRLKGVNYGYTF.